What follows are 20 T cell receptor beta chains derived from one specimen sequenced in a study of blood T cells in healthy people across ages (dated by TCRdb to between 2015 and 2017). To prepare the library, 5' RACE was applied. These reads were obtained on an Illumina HiSeq 2500. The second PCR ran for about 6 to 12 cycles and used a J-beta primer mix along with a sample-barcoded 5' primer. TCRdb reworked the public reads: Q25 trimming with fastp, MiXCR clone assembly, productive beta chains retained. Rows matching on CDR3 protein sequence are summarized as one entry with the most common DNA and genes. The sample profile shows over 950,000 distinct CDR3 sequences; just over 50% of them were found once. The top ten clones comprise 20% to 25% of the sample. The sample was blood. The source of these receptors is a woman in her sixties or seventies in good health.

This chain links TRBV5-1 with TRBJ2-3; perhaps TRBD1 as D (6 bases). V gave up 3 bases and J gave up 0 bases, with 11 bases separating them. The germline gives CDR1 SGHRS, CDR2 YFSETQ. The CDR3 extends over 15 amino acids. The CDR3 loop is CASSYGQPSTDTQYF. The CDR3 nucleotides are TGCGCCAGCAGCTACGGACAGCCGAGCACAGATACGCAGTATTTT.

This chain uses TRBV4-3 with TRBJ2-1; 8 nucleotides agree with TRBD2. Germline V gives CDR1 LGHNA, CDR2 YSLEER. The CDR3 sequence is 18 residues long. J gave up 5 bases and V 5 bases, and 17 bases lay outside the gene matches. CDR3 sequence (DNA): TGCGCCAGCAGCGGTATGGCGGTAGCGGGATTGAGGGACAATGAGCAGTTCTTC. Translation gives CASSGMAVAGLRDNEQFF.

This clonotype has at least ten counts. The genes are TRBV7-9 and TRBJ2-3, with 9 bases lining up with TRBD2. V lost 5 bases to trimming and J lost 5 bases; unmatched junction nucleotides: 8. The CDR3 runs 15 residues. Germline V gene data show CDR1 as SEHNR and CDR2 as FQNEAQ (reference sequence). CDR3 protein: CASSPLAGKGDTQYF. In DNA form, the CDR3 reads TGTGCCAGCAGCCCTCTAGCGGGGAAGGGAGATACGCAGTATTTT.

This chain links TRBV20-1 with TRBJ1-5; D is unclear. Germline loops: CDR1 DFQATT, CDR2 SNEGSKA (reference sequence). The length of the CDR3 is 11 residues. V was trimmed by 3 bases and J by 10 bases, leaving 10 bases between them. CDR3 sequence (DNA): TGCAGTGCTAGCCGAGGCATCCCCCAGCATTTT. Protein: CSASRGIPQHF.

The genes are TRBV20-1 and TRBJ2-3; D is possibly TRBD1 (6 bases). The germline V and J ends were trimmed by 0 bases and 1 base, with 14 bases remaining between them. The germline V gene has CDR1 DFQATT and CDR2 SNEGSKA (reference sequence). This CDR3 spans 16 amino acids. The CDR3 DNA sequence: TGCAGTGCTAGAGATTGGGGGCTAGCTGGCACAGATACGCAGTATTTT. It encodes CSARDWGLAGTDTQYF.

This clonotype has a handful of counts. The chain combines TRBV18 with TRBJ2-1, with 9 bases matching TRBD2. This CDR3 spans 15 amino acids. V gave up 1 base and J gave up 6 bases; unmatched junction bases: 4. Germline assignment: CDR1 KGHSH and CDR2 LQKENI. The CDR3 region has the DNA TGTGCCAGCTCACCACTAGCGGGAGTGCGCAATGAGCAGTTCTTC. This gives the protein CASSPLAGVRNEQFF. Combining the CDR3 with reference TRBV18 and TRBJ2-1 gives the whole variable domain NAGVMQNPRHLVRRRGQEARLRCSPMKGHSHVYWYRQLPEEGLKFMVYLQKENIIDESGMPKERFSAEFPKEGPSILRIQQVVRGDSAAYFCASSPLAGVRNEQFFGPGTRLTVL.

In its sample, this clonotype was seen once. The rearrangement uses TRBV20-1 and TRBJ1-5; D remains unclear. The CDR3 sequence is 12 residues long. V lost 3 bases to trimming and J lost 5 bases, with 8 bases between them. CDR1 is DFQATT, CDR2 SNEGSKA, per germline (reference sequence). The DNA for the CDR3 is TGCAGTGCTAGGCGTGAGGATCAGCCCCAGCATTTT. This translates into CSARREDQPQHF.

DNA of the CDR3: TGCGCCAGCAGCCCCTGGCGGGACGCTTCAGATACGCAGTATTTT. Its protein is CASSPWRDASDTQYF. The chain joins TRBV5-1 to TRBJ2-3, with a weak D call TRBD2 (6 bases). V dropped 4 bases and J dropped 4 bases, with 16 bases sitting between them. The CDR3 covers 15 residues. In germline, CDR1 is SGHRS, CDR2 YFSETQ.

The rearrangement joins TRBV12-3 or TRBV12-4 to TRBJ2-1; D is uncertain. V lost 4 bases to trimming and J lost 4 bases, with 23 bases between them. The CDR3 consists of 18 residues. The CDR3 DNA reads as TGTGCCAGCAGTTCCGGAACCCACGAAATAAGCGTGTACAATGAGCAGTTCTTC. Its translation: CASSSGTHEISVYNEQFF.

The chain employs TRBV2 and TRBJ1-2; perhaps TRBD1 as D (5 bases). V lost 2 bases and J lost 1, with 11 bases in between. Germline V lookup: CDR1 SNHLY, CDR2 FYNNEI. The CDR3 runs to 15 residues. In nucleotides, the CDR3 is TGTGCCAGCAGTGAACGACAGACAGTTAACTATGGCTACACCTTC. This translates into CASSERQTVNYGYTF. Looking up the rest from reference TRBV2 and TRBJ1-2 gives the full variable domain: EPEVTQTPSHQVTQMGQEVILRCVPISNHLYFYWYRQILGQKVEFLVSFYNNEISEKSEIFDDQFSVERPDGSNFTLKIRSTKLEDSAMYFCASSERQTVNYGYTFGSGTRLTVV.

This rearrangement joins TRBV2 to TRBJ2-5; D unclear. The CDR3 sequence is 16 residues long. The ends were cut back, 2 bases at V and 4 bases at J, with 17 bases in the middle. From germline, CDR1 is SNHLY and CDR2 FYNNEI. The CDR3 region has the DNA TGTGCCAGCAGTGAATACGGCGGAGCCACTATAGAGACCCAGTACTTC. Translating it yields CASSEYGGATIETQYF. The full variable domain, in which reference TRBV2 and TRBJ2-5 provide the parts outside the CDR3, is EPEVTQTPSHQVTQMGQEVILRCVPISNHLYFYWYRQILGQKVEFLVSFYNNEISEKSEIFDDQFSVERPDGSNFTLKIRSTKLEDSAMYFCASSEYGGATIETQYFGPGTRLLVL.

V is TRBV28 and J is TRBJ2-1; TRBD2 might be the D (6 bases). In germline, CDR1 is MDHEN, CDR2 SYDVKM. The V gene lost 6 bases and the J gene lost 4 bases, with 16 bases spanning the gap. The CDR3 has 15 amino acids. The CDR3, as DNA: TGTGCCAGCAGCCCCCCCGGCGGGACTTACAATGAGCAGTTCTTC. This codes for CASSPPGGTYNEQFF.

This clonotype came up many times. The V gene is TRBV28, the J gene TRBJ2-7; D perhaps matches TRBD1 (7 bases). This CDR3 spans 14 amino acids. V was cut by 6 bases and J by 1 base, with 13 bases left in between. Germline assignment: CDR1 MDHEN and CDR2 SYDVKM. The CDR3 nucleotides read TGTGCCAGCAGCCTTCCAGGGGGGTCCTACGAGCAGTACTTC. Its protein is CASSLPGGSYEQYF.

This CDR3 reads CASSPQGRNSGEQYF. The CDR3 coding sequence is TGTGCCAGCTCACCTCAGGGGCGGAACAGTGGCGAGCAGTACTTC. The rearrangement uses TRBV18 and TRBJ2-7, with D tentatively TRBD1 (6 bases). CDR1 KGHSH and CDR2 LQKENI come from the germline V gene. The CDR3 is 15 amino acids. Trimming took 3 bases from V and 6 from J, leaving 18 bases between them.

This clonotype was counted between two and nine times. The chain links TRBV5-1 to TRBJ2-4; D not certain. The CDR3 loop spans 12 amino acids. Per germline, CDR1 SGHRS and CDR2 YFSETQ. V gave up 0 bases and J gave up 8 bases, with 6 bases separating them. CDR3 DNA sequence: TGCGCCAGCAGCTTGGGGGGATACATTCAGTACTTC. This codes for CASSLGGYIQYF. The full variable domain, with the rest looked up from reference TRBV5-1 and TRBJ2-4, is KAGVTQTPRYLIKTRGQQVTLSCSPISGHRSVSWYQQTPGQGLQFLFEYFSETQRNKGNFPGRFSGRQFSNSRSEMNVSTLELGDSALYLCASSLGGYIQYFGAGTRLSVL.

This clonotype was found many times. The V call is TRBV7-2, the J call TRBJ2-5; D may be TRBD1 (6 bases). Near its end, the DNA agrees better with TRBJ2-7, so the J call may be wrong. The CDR3 runs to 13 residues. Germline V gene data show CDR1 as SGHTA and CDR2 as FQGNSA. CDR3 DNA: TGTGCCAGCAGCCCATTGCGGACAGACGAGCAGTACTTC. Amino acid sequence: CASSPLRTDEQYF.

This clonotype was detected only a few times. This chain connects TRBV29-1 to TRBJ2-4; D unresolved. The V gene's germline CDR1 is SQVTM and CDR2 ANQGSEA. The CDR3 length is 15 residues. Trimming shortened V by 2 bases and J by 5 bases, and 16 bases separated the two germline ends. CDR3: CSVELAESLENIQYF. The CDR3 coding sequence is TGCAGCGTTGAACTTGCAGAATCTTTGGAAAACATTCAGTACTTC.

This chain connects TRBV14 to TRBJ1-4; D remains ambiguous. The CDR3 runs to 14 residues. In germline, CDR1 is SGHDN, CDR2 FVKESK. Deletions cut 0 bases from V and 4 bases from J, with 6 bases between. The DNA for the CDR3 is TGTGCCAGCAGCCAAGATTGGTTTAATGAAAAACTGTTTTTT. Protein sequence: CASSQDWFNEKLFF.

This clonotype has a single count. The chain carries TRBV7-9 and TRBJ2-1; 9 bases are shared with TRBD2. V lost 2 bases, J lost 9 bases, and 11 bases stayed unmatched. This CDR3 contains 16 residues. Germline V CDR1 and CDR2: SEHNR, FQNEAQ (reference sequence). CDR3 sequence: CASSLLLAGGPPEQFF. Here the CDR3 DNA reads TGTGCCAGCAGCTTATTACTGGCGGGAGGGCCCCCTGAGCAGTTCTTC.

The chain joins TRBV2 to TRBJ2-7, with D tentatively TRBD1 (6 bases). The length of the CDR3 is 13 residues. V was shortened by 5 bases and J by 5 bases, with 13 bases between the two germline ends. Germline CDR1 reads SNHLY; CDR2 reads FYNNEI. Here the CDR3 DNA reads TGTGCCAGCAGTCTTAGACAGGCCCACGAGCAGTACTTC. Protein: CASSLRQAHEQYF.